The rows below give T cell receptor beta chains drawn from one sample of a study of blood T cell repertoires in COVID-19. Measured with immunoSEQ multiplex PCR; TCRdb has only the in-frame clones, and not every one. Of about 230,000 clones detected, less than 85% appear once; the ten largest clones hold about 2.5%. The source material was peripheral blood. The receptors here all came from a woman aged 65 to 85 with active or convalescent COVID-19. Each CDR3 is given with its conserved first and last residue. A D gene is named only where the DNA matches it firmly. For some rows the clone size is stated as once, few or many, or as a class when expanded; others skip it.

J,D,V,size,CDR3,DNA
TRBJ2-7,-,TRBV28,-,CASSSGSPAYEQYF,TGTGCCAGCAGTTCCGGGTCCCCCGCGTACGAGCAGTACTTC
TRBJ1-4,-,TRBV6-2/TRBV6-3,-,CASSLGRTFTNEKLFF,TGTGCCAGCAGTTTAGGCCGGACATTCACTAATGAAAAACTGTTTTTT
TRBJ2-6,-,TRBV4-3,few,CASSPSQGISGANVLTF,TGCGCCAGCAGCCCGTCCCAGGGAATCTCTGGGGCCAACGTCCTGACTTTC
TRBJ2-3,TRBD2,TRBV20-1,-,CSASGSGGPLADTQYF,TGCAGTGCTAGTGGGTCGGGGGGGCCGTTAGCAGATACGCAGTATTTT
TRBJ1-1,-,TRBV6-5,-,CASSLGGFNAFF,TGTGCCAGCAGTTTGGGAGGCTTTAACGCTTTCTTT
TRBJ2-7,-,TRBV4-1,-,CASSQGTQTHYEQYF,TGCGCCAGCAGCCAAGGGACTCAAACCCACTACGAGCAGTACTTC
TRBJ2-1,TRBD2,TRBV10-3,-,CAISASGTSGNFNEQFF,TGTGCCATCAGTGCTTCCGGGACTAGCGGGAATTTCAATGAGCAGTTCTTC
TRBJ1-1,TRBD1,TRBV30,-,CAWSPGQTNTEAFF,TGTGCCTGGAGCCCGGGACAGACAAACACTGAAGCTTTCTTT
TRBJ2-7,TRBD2,TRBV7-2,-,CASSRNGGGSPEQYF,TGTGCCAGCAGTCGAAACGGGGGGGGGTCCCCCGAGCAGTACTTC
TRBJ2-3,TRBD2,TRBV6-2/TRBV6-3,-,CASSYSLAGVRYTDTQYF,TGTGCCAGCAGTTACTCATTAGCGGGGGTGCGATACACAGATACGCAGTATTTT
TRBJ2-5,-,TRBV3-1/TRBV3-2,-,CASSQVGGGYEYF,TGTGCCAGCAGCCAAGTGGGAGGAGGGTACGAGTACTTC
TRBJ1-5,-,TRBV18,-,CASSPTAQPQHF,TGTGCCAGCTCACCGACAGCTCAGCCCCAGCATTTT
TRBJ2-7,-,TRBV28,few,CASSPPPVYEQYF,TGTGCCAGCAGTCCCCCCCCTGTCTACGAGCAGTACTTC
TRBJ2-2,-,TRBV7-8,-,CASSPERIPNTGELFF,TGTGCCAGCAGCCCAGAGCGGATCCCGAACACCGGGGAGCTGTTTTTT
TRBJ1-1,TRBD1,TRBV28,-,CASRGDRGEVGTEAFF,TGTGCCAGCAGAGGGGACAGGGGGGAGGTCGGCACTGAAGCTTTCTTT
TRBJ2-1,TRBD2,TRBV28,-,CASSTSGSSYNEQFF,TGTGCCAGCAGTACTAGCGGGAGCTCCTACAATGAGCAGTTCTTC
TRBJ1-6,TRBD1,TRBV7-9,-,CASSQGQGGSPLHF,TGTGCCAGCAGCCAAGGACAGGGCGGTTCACCCCTCCACTTT
TRBJ2-7,TRBD2,TRBV5-4,-,CASSLWGGTSGSLEQYF,TGTGCCAGCAGCTTGTGGGGTGGGACTAGCGGGAGTCTCGAGCAGTACTTC